This T cell receptor (beta chain) was sequenced for a study of blood T cell repertoires in COVID-19. Study-wide context: Samples came from the United States, Italy and Spain, spanning acute and convalescent COVID-19. Nucleic acid was either cDNA or gDNA, and it came from T cells, B-cell-depleted T cells, or PBMCs.

This CDR3 comprises 18 residues. Germline V gene lookup returns CDR1 SGHNT and CDR2 YYREEE (reference sequence). V was cut by 2 bases and J by 1 base, with 20 bases left in between. Original methodology: Amplified reference gene primers provided the basis for estimating nucleated cell counts. Assay used: immunoSEQ multiplex PCR; TCRdb lists only in-frame clones, some missing. That table supplies the V and J calls and clone size; D and trimming were determined from the DNA. The sample shows fewer than 200,000 clones, 70% to 80% of them seen only once. Material for sequencing was peripheral blood. The chain carries TRBV5-4 and TRBJ2-3, with a weak D call TRBD2 (6 bases). This clonotype was obtained from a man in his sixties with acute or convalescent COVID-19. The CDR3 is CASSFTSSGTVGTDTQYF. CDR3 sequence (DNA): TGTGCCAGCAGCTTCACCTCCTCCGGGACTGTTGGCACAGATACGCAGTATTTT.